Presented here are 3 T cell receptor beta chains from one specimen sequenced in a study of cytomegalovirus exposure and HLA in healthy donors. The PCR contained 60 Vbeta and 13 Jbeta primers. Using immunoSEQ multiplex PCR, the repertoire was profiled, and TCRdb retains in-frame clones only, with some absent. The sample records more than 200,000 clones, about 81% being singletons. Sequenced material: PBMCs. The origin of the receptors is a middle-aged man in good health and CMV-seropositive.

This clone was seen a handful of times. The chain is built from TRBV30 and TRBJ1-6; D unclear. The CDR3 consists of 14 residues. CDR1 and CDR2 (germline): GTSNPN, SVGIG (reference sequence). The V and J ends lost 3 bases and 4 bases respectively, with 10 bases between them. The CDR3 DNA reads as TGTGCCTGGAGCGGCGGCAGTTATAATTCACCCCTCCACTTT. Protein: CAWSGGSYNSPLHF.

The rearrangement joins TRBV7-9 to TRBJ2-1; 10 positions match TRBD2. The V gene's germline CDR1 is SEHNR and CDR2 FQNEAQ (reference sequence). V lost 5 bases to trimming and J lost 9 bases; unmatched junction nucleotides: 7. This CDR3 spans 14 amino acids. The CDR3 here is CASSPSGRGGEQFF. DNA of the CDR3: TGTGCCAGCAGCCCTAGCGGGAGAGGAGGTGAGCAGTTCTTC.

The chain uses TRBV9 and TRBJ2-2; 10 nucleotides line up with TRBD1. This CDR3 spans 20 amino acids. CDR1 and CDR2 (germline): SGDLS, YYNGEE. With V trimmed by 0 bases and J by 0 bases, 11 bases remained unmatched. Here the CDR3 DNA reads TGTGCCAGCAGCGTAGTCGACAGGGGGCGGACGGGAACGAACACCGGGGAGCTGTTTTTT. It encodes CASSVVDRGRTGTNTGELFF.